The 29 T cell receptor beta chains in this list originate from one sample, sequenced in a study of blood T cells in healthy people across ages. The authors ran a second PCR of roughly 6 to 12 cycles using a sample-barcoded 5' primer and a J-beta primer mix. From the 5' RACE reads, TCRdb called clonotypes with MiXCR, one entry per CDR3 protein. The sample carries 650,000 to 700,000 distinct CDR3 sequences, roughly half recorded once. The sequenced sample consisted of blood. All receptors derive from a woman older than 75 in good health.

This clonotype was detected only a few times. This may be a read error: a much more frequent sequence differs by one nucleotide. V is TRBV20-1 and J is TRBJ2-1; 11 bases line up with TRBD2. The DNA end favors TRBJ2-7, so the J call may be wrong. The CDR3 loop spans 12 amino acids. Germline CDR1 and CDR2: DFQATT and SNEGSKA (reference sequence). CDR3 amino acids: CSSGGPYNEQYF. The CDR3 DNA is TGCTCTAGCGGGGGGCCCTACAATGAGCAGTACTTC.

The table lists this clonotype with many counts. V is TRBV29-1 and J is TRBJ1-2; D unclear. This CDR3 has 12 amino acids. V shed 5 bases and J shed 7 bases, with 14 bases lying between them. The germline gives CDR1 SQVTM, CDR2 ANQGSEA. The CDR3 DNA sequence: TGCAGCGTTCAGACCACCATTGTTGGCTACACCTTC. This encodes CSVQTTIVGYTF.

This clonotype came up many times. This chain links TRBV12-3 or TRBV12-4 with TRBJ2-1, with 12 bases identical to TRBD2. After removal of 5 bases from V and 1 base from J, the junction contained 3 bases not matched to a gene. The CDR3 extends over 16 amino acids. The CDR3: CASSPLAGGSYNEQFF. DNA for the CDR3: TGTGCCAGCAGTCCTCTAGCGGGGGGGTCCTACAATGAGCAGTTCTTC.

The gene calls are TRBV5-1 and TRBJ2-1; 14 bases line up with TRBD2. CDR3 length equals 17 residues. The trim removed 5 bases at V and 4 bases at J, leaving 8 bases unmatched. CDR1 and CDR2 (germline): SGHRS, YFSETQ. The CDR3 bases are TGCGCCAGCAGGGAGACTAGCGGGGGGGCCGTTTACAATGAGCAGTTCTTC. Translating gives CASRETSGGAVYNEQFF.

This clonotype was found many times. This chain connects TRBV25-1 to TRBJ2-3; D call uncertain. Trimming pared 4 bases from V and 2 bases from J, leaving 7 bases between. The CDR3 length is 13 residues. Germline V gene data show CDR1 as MGHDK and CDR2 as SYGVNS. CDR3 residues: CASSALLTDTQYF. CDR3 sequence (DNA): TGTGCCAGCAGTGCCCTTCTCACAGATACGCAGTATTTT.

This clonotype was seen at least ten times. Since a much larger clone is just one base distant, this may be a read error. This chain uses TRBV12-3 or TRBV12-4 with TRBJ2-5, with D maybe TRBD1 (5 bases). Deletions cut 6 bases from V and 11 bases from J, with 25 bases between. The CDR3 is 15 amino acids. CDR3 residues: CASSQELTWGNEQYF. The CDR3 DNA follows: TGTGCCAGCAGCCAGGAACTAACCTGGGGCAATGAGCAGTACTTC.

V and J are TRBV3-1 and TRBJ1-6; maybe TRBD1 (6 bases). Germline CDR1 is LGHDT and CDR2 is YNNKEL (reference sequence). The CDR3 has 17 residues. V lost 0 bases and J lost 7, with 16 bases in between. The CDR3 is CASSQDRRGTQNSPLHF. The CDR3 bases are TGTGCCAGCAGCCAAGATCGCAGGGGCACACAAAATTCACCCCTCCACTTT.

This rearrangement joins TRBV18 to TRBJ2-5; D may be TRBD2 (5 bases). The J call could be wrong; TRBJ2-7 is a better fit for the DNA end. CDR3 length: 15 residues. Germline V gene lookup returns CDR1 KGHSH and CDR2 LQKENI. The CDR3 here is CASSPPEVRIGEQYF. The CDR3 coding sequence is TGTGCCAGCTCACCGCCGGAGGTCAGGATCGGCGAGCAGTACTTC.

This sequence joins TRBV5-5 and TRBJ2-1, with unresolved D. V gave up 3 bases and J gave up 10 bases, with 11 bases separating them. The CDR3 extends over 12 amino acids. Per the germline V gene, CDR1 is SGHKS and CDR2 is YYEKEE (reference sequence). Written as DNA, the CDR3 is TGTGCCAGCAGCTCAGACGTAGGGGAGCAGTTCTTC. It encodes CASSSDVGEQFF.

To note about this clonotype: A much more abundant neighbour one base away suggests this may be a read error. The rearrangement links TRBV5-1 to TRBJ2-1, with D perhaps being TRBD1 or TRBD2 (5 bases each). CDR3 size: 13 residues. Deletions cut 5 bases from V and 5 bases from J, with 11 bases between. CDR1 is SGHRS and CDR2 is YFSETQ in the germline V gene. CDR3 region: CASRRDLNNEQFF. DNA for the CDR3: TGCGCCAGCAGACGGGACCTCAACAATGAGCAGTTCTTC.

This clonotype was detected a few times. The chain has TRBV7-9 and TRBJ2-7; no firm D call. The V gene lost 0 bases and the J gene lost 4 bases, with 13 bases spanning the gap. CDR3 length: 15 residues. Germline loops: CDR1 SEHNR, CDR2 FQNEAQ (reference sequence). The CDR3 is CASSLARPFGYEQYF. The CDR3 DNA is TGTGCCAGCAGCTTAGCCCGCCCGTTTGGTTACGAGCAGTACTTC.

The sample holds a few counts of this clonotype. This chain links TRBV7-2 with TRBJ2-7; D might be TRBD1 or TRBD2, each matching 5 bases. CDR3 length equals 15 residues. CDR1 and CDR2 from the germline V gene are SGHTA and FQGNSA. V lost 1 base and J lost 2, with 12 bases in between. This chain's CDR3 is CASSLGVGTPYEQYF. CDR3 DNA: TGTGCCAGCAGCTTAGGAGTAGGGACCCCCTACGAGCAGTACTTC.

Concerning this clonotype: This may stem from a read error, because a much larger clone lies one nucleotide away. The chain has TRBV7-2 and TRBJ2-5; TRBD2 agrees at 14 bases. The CDR3 covers 15 residues. Germline assignment: CDR1 SGHTA and CDR2 FQGNSA. The V and J ends lost 2 bases and 11 bases, in that order; junction bases with no gene match: 7. The chain's CDR3 is CASSLNMGLAGVQYF. In DNA form, the CDR3 reads TGTGCCAGCAGCTTAAATATGGGACTAGCGGGAGTGCAGTACTTC.

The chain couples TRBV5-1 to TRBJ2-3; D possibly uses TRBD1 or TRBD2 (5 bases each). Germline V CDR1 and CDR2: SGHRS, YFSETQ. Trimming stripped 0 bases from V and 3 bases from J, with 14 bases between. The CDR3 is made up of 16 amino acids. The CDR3 protein is CASSLGGRAATDTQYF. The CDR3 DNA sequence: TGCGCCAGCAGCTTGGGGGGACGAGCGGCAACAGATACGCAGTATTTT. Together with reference TRBV5-1 and TRBJ2-3, the CDR3 gives the full variable domain: KAGVTQTPRYLIKTRGQQVTLSCSPISGHRSVSWYQQTPGQGLQFLFEYFSETQRNKGNFPGRFSGRQFSNSRSEMNVSTLELGDSALYLCASSLGGRAATDTQYFGPGTRLTVL.

Comments on this clonotype: A much larger clone is a single base away; this may be a read error. The genes are TRBV24-1 and TRBJ2-1; D is unclear. The end of the DNA fits TRBJ2-7 better, so the J call may be wrong. The CDR3 sequence is 16 residues long. Germline loops: CDR1 KGHDR, CDR2 SFDVKD. The CDR3 DNA is TGTGCCACCAGTGATTCCCCCGGTATCTCCTACAATGAGCAGTACTTC. This codes for CATSDSPGISYNEQYF.

This chain uses TRBV27 with TRBJ2-3; weak D call: TRBD1 (7 bases). Germline V gives CDR1 MNHEY, CDR2 SMNVEV (reference sequence). This CDR3 is built from 15 residues. Deletions cut 4 bases from V and 5 bases from J, with 16 bases between. The CDR3 DNA follows: TGTGCCAGCAGTTCCCCAGGGGGGCCCGTAGATACGCAGTATTTT. Protein product: CASSSPGGPVDTQYF.

This sequence joins TRBV7-2 and TRBJ2-1; tentatively, D is TRBD1 or TRBD2 (5 bases each). The germline V gene encodes CDR1 SGHTA and CDR2 FQGNSA. The ends were cut back, 3 bases at V and 3 bases at J, with 12 bases in the middle. The CDR3 totals 15 residues. The CDR3 DNA sequence: TGTGCCAGCAGCTTTCTCGGGGCCAACTACAATGAGCAGTTCTTC. As protein: CASSFLGANYNEQFF.

This clonotype has only a few counts. The J gene is TRBJ1-2, the V gene TRBV6-2 or TRBV6-3; D remains unclear. The CDR3 sequence is 15 residues long. Trimming left V 6 bases short and J 1 base short, with 15 bases between. Looked up from germline, CDR1 is MNHEY and CDR2 is SVGEGT. This CDR3 is CASSSRRGLNYGYTF. The CDR3 nucleotides read TGTGCCAGCAGCTCCAGGAGAGGGCTTAACTATGGCTACACCTTC.

The chain couples TRBV29-1 to TRBJ2-7, with TRBD2 as a possible D gene (5 bases). V lost 6 bases and J lost 7, with 19 bases in between. The germline V gene has CDR1 SQVTM and CDR2 ANQGSEA. This CDR3 has 13 amino acids. The CDR3 DNA reads TGCAGCGTAGAGGGTAATAGCGCCTGGGAGCAGTACTTC. Translating gives CSVEGNSAWEQYF.

This clonotype was seen only a few times. The chain is built from TRBV7-3 and TRBJ1-2, with 7 bases lining up with TRBD1. The germline V gene has CDR1 SGHTA and CDR2 FQGTGA. This CDR3 is built from 16 residues. V was clipped by 4 bases and J by 8 bases; unmatched bases: 16. The CDR3 DNA follows: TGTGCCAGCAGCTCAGCCCACAGGGGAGTTTTCGAGGGCTACACCTTC. It encodes CASSSAHRGVFEGYTF.

This chain links TRBV28 with TRBJ1-5, with D possibly matching TRBD1 (5 bases). CDR3 length: 15 residues. Germline V gives CDR1 MDHEN, CDR2 SYDVKM. V lost 6 bases and J lost 0, with 12 bases in between. The CDR3 protein is CASRRPGFSNQPQHF. As DNA, the CDR3 is TGTGCCAGCAGACGCCCAGGGTTTAGCAATCAGCCCCAGCATTTT. Variable domain in full (rest from reference TRBV28 and TRBJ1-5): DVKVTQSSRYLVKRTGEKVFLECVQDMDHENMFWYRQDPGLGLRLIYFSYDVKMKEKGDIPEGYSVSREKKERFSLILESASTNQTSMYLCASRRPGFSNQPQHFGDGTRLSIL.

The rearrangement joins TRBV9 to TRBJ1-2; 8 nucleotides align to TRBD1. This CDR3 region has 14 residues. Looked up from germline, CDR1 is SGDLS and CDR2 is YYNGEE. The junction had 11 bases not matched to a gene; V was cut back by 3 bases and J by 10 bases. CDR3 residues: CASSAGTGFLNYTF. The CDR3 DNA reads TGTGCCAGCAGCGCCGGGACAGGTTTTCTCAACTACACCTTC.

The chain uses TRBV14 and TRBJ2-1; 9 nucleotides align to TRBD1. CDR1 and CDR2 (germline): SGHDN, FVKESK. The CDR3 extends over 15 amino acids. V shed 4 bases and J 7 bases; nucleotides not matched to a gene: 8. CDR3 residues: CASSLRTGVGNEQFF. DNA of the CDR3: TGTGCCAGCAGCCTACGGACAGGGGTTGGGAATGAGCAGTTCTTC.

This chain joins TRBV5-1 and TRBJ2-7, with D hard to call. Trimming removed 5 bases at V and 3 bases at J, with 15 bases between. The CDR3 runs 14 residues. Germline V gene lookup returns CDR1 SGHRS and CDR2 YFSETQ. Written as DNA, the CDR3 is TGCGCCAGCAGTCGTGGGGATTCTCTCTACGAGCAGTACTTC. Encoded protein: CASSRGDSLYEQYF.

The chain couples TRBV9 to TRBJ2-1, with TRBD1 as a possible D gene (5 bases). V lost 3 bases to trimming and J lost 0 bases, with 13 bases between them. This CDR3 is 16 amino acids long. Germline CDR1 SGDLS, CDR2 YYNGEE. CDR3 DNA: TGTGCCAGCAGCGCCGCAGGGTCTAGCTCCTACAATGAGCAGTTCTTC. Translated, it gives CASSAAGSSSYNEQFF.

Note on this clonotype: This clone may be a read error of a much larger clone one base away. The V and J genes are TRBV9 and TRBJ2-1, with 7 positions matching TRBD2. The assigned J gene may be wrong: the sequence end matches TRBJ2-7 better. CDR1 and CDR2 from the germline V gene are SGDLS and YYNGEE. The CDR3 runs to 15 residues. CDR3 nucleotide sequence: TGTGCCAGCAGCGCCACCGGGACTATATACAATGAGCAGTACTTC. Translating gives CASSATGTIYNEQYF.

This clonotype was observed at least ten times. The rearrangement joins TRBV5-1 to TRBJ2-7; D gene uncertain. From germline, CDR1 is SGHRS and CDR2 YFSETQ. The CDR3 has 14 amino acids. With 5 bases removed from V and 6 bases from J, the gap between germline ends came to 18 bases. This chain's CDR3 is CASRVGRRGCEQYF. CDR3 bases: TGCGCCAGCAGAGTTGGCAGGCGAGGTTGCGAGCAGTACTTC.

This clonotype was recorded many times. The CDR3 DNA is TGTGCCAGCACCCAAATAGCGGTGATTTACAATGAGCAGTTCTTC. It encodes CASTQIAVIYNEQFF. The chain recombines TRBV5-5 with TRBJ2-1, with D possibly matching TRBD2 (6 bases). Germline V gene lookup returns CDR1 SGHKS and CDR2 YYEKEE (reference sequence). CDR3 length: 15 amino acids. Trimming took 6 bases from V and 4 from J, leaving 17 bases between them.

On this clonotype itself: One end of the junction varies from germline; a read error may be responsible. This chain uses TRBV5-1 with TRBJ2-1; TRBD1 aligns across 7 bases. The J call may be mistaken, given a closer DNA end match to TRBJ2-7. Per germline, CDR1 SGHRS and CDR2 YFSETQ. The CDR3 contains 14 residues. The CDR3 DNA sequence: TGCGCCGGCAGCCCGGGACAGACCTACAATGAGCAGTACTTC. Residues: CAGSPGQTYNEQYF.